These 25 T cell receptor beta chains were all obtained from the same sample, sequenced in a study of blood T cells in healthy people across ages. With a J-beta primer mix and a sample-barcoded 5' primer, a second PCR ran 7 to 11 cycles. MiXCR was run by TCRdb on the 5' RACE reads, yielding one entry per CDR3 protein. The table has about 1.7 million distinct CDR3 sequences, under 30% seen once. The sequenced sample consisted of blood. Every receptor here comes from a woman aged 25 to 39 in good health.

This clonotype showed up many times. This chain connects TRBV15 to TRBJ2-7; tentatively, D is TRBD2 (6 bases). V was pared by 1 base and J by 7 bases, with 11 bases between. Looked up from germline, CDR1 is LNHNV and CDR2 is YYDKDF (reference sequence). The CDR3 totals 13 residues. The CDR3, as DNA: TGTGCCACCAGCAGAGGAACGAGCGGGGAGCAGTACTTC. Translated: CATSRGTSGEQYF.

A few counts support this clonotype. CDR3 nucleotides: TGTGCCAGCAGCCAAGATAAATCGTTGGTAGGGAATGGCTACACCTTC. Translation gives CASSQDKSLVGNGYTF. The chain couples TRBV3-1 to TRBJ1-2; no clear D. The CDR3 spans 16 residues. V was trimmed by 0 bases and J by 6 bases, leaving 17 bases between them. Per the germline V gene, CDR1 is LGHDT and CDR2 is YNNKEL (reference sequence).

The chain employs TRBV5-1 and TRBJ2-1; 9 bases are a match to TRBD1. V gave up 5 bases and J gave up 7 bases; unmatched junction bases: 10. Germline V gene data show CDR1 as SGHRS and CDR2 as YFSETQ. The CDR3 is 15 amino acids. CDR3 bases: TGCGCCAGCAGGTTCGGGACAGGGTTTACGAATGAGCAGTTCTTC. Translating it yields CASRFGTGFTNEQFF.

A word on this clonotype: No conserved phenylalanine or tryptophan is present at the end of the CDR3, so a read error is the likely explanation. This chain joins TRBV7-9 and TRBJ2-1; TRBD2 matches at 9 bases. CDR1 is SEHNR and CDR2 is FQNEAQ in the germline V gene (reference sequence). Trimming cost V 4 bases and J 6 bases; bases outside gene matches: 7. This CDR3 region has 15 residues. This chain's CDR3 is CASSSPGLAGNEQFS. In nucleotides, the CDR3 is TGTGCCAGCAGCTCTCCGGGACTAGCAGGCAATGAGCAGTTCTCC.

CDR3 sequence reads: CASSSGKRLAGGRGETQYF. For the CDR3, the DNA is TGTGCCAGCAGTTCCGGTAAAAGACTAGCGGGAGGCCGGGGGGAGACCCAGTACTTC. This rearrangement joins TRBV6-5 to TRBJ2-5, with TRBD2 matching over 13 bases. Germline assignment: CDR1 MNHEY and CDR2 SVGAGI. The CDR3 is 19 residues long. J lost 5 bases, V lost 4 bases, and 16 bases had no gene match.

This clonotype came up a few times. The V call is TRBV20-1, the J call TRBJ2-4; no reliable D call. V lost 3 bases, J lost 8 bases, and 8 bases lay in between. CDR3 length: 11 residues. The germline V gene has CDR1 DFQATT and CDR2 SNEGSKA (reference sequence). Here the CDR3 reads CSASSVDIQYF. CDR3 coding DNA: TGCAGTGCTAGCTCGGTAGACATTCAGTACTTC.

A remark on this clonotype: This may be a read error: a much more frequent sequence differs by one nucleotide. The chain has TRBV9 and TRBJ1-2, with 7 positions matching TRBD1. Germline CDR1 SGDLS, CDR2 YYNGEE. This CDR3 is 13 amino acids long. DNA of the CDR3: TGTGCCAGCAGCGTAGCGACAGGGTATGGCTACGCCTTC. As protein: CASSVATGYGYAF. Together with reference TRBV9 and TRBJ1-2, the CDR3 gives the full variable domain: DSGVTQTPKHLITATGQRVTLRCSPRSGDLSVYWYQQSLDQGLQFLIQYYNGEERAKGNILERFSAQQFPDLHSELNLSSLELGDSALYFCASSVATGYGYAFGSGTRLTVV.

This clonotype was recorded a few times. The gene calls are TRBV11-2 and TRBJ1-1; 8 positions match TRBD1. Germline loops: CDR1 SGHAT, CDR2 FQNNGV. This CDR3 is built from 14 residues. V trimming: 6 bases; J trimming: 1 base; junction bases outside the gene matches: 4. CDR3 region: CASRYGQGNTEAFF. The CDR3 nucleotides read TGTGCCAGCAGATACGGACAGGGGAACACTGAAGCTTTCTTT.

This clonotype has at least ten counts. The chain has TRBV7-2 and TRBJ2-5, with D tentatively TRBD2 (5 bases). Per the germline V gene, CDR1 is SGHTA and CDR2 is FQGNSA. This CDR3 spans 14 amino acids. V lost 1 base to trimming and J lost 5 bases, with 11 bases between them. The CDR3 here is CASSLGYTGETQYF. As DNA, the CDR3 is TGTGCCAGCAGCTTAGGCTATACGGGGGAGACCCAGTACTTC. Supplemented by reference TRBV7-2 and TRBJ2-5, the full variable domain reads GAGVSQSPSNKVTEKGKDVELRCDPISGHTALYWYRQSLGQGLEFLIYFQGNSAPDKSGLPSDRFSAERTGGSVSTLTIQRTQQEDSAVYLCASSLGYTGETQYFGPGTRLLVL.

The rearrangement uses TRBV6-5 and TRBJ1-4, with a weak D call TRBD1 (6 bases). The germline V and J ends were trimmed by 6 bases and 5 bases, with 13 bases remaining between them. The germline V gene has CDR1 MNHEY and CDR2 SVGAGI. This CDR3 spans 14 amino acids. The CDR3 region is CASRRTASNEKLFF. The CDR3, as DNA: TGTGCCAGCAGGCGGACAGCTTCCAATGAAAAACTGTTTTTT.

This sequence joins TRBV12-3 or TRBV12-4 and TRBJ2-2, with D tentatively TRBD1 (6 bases). The V and J ends lost 6 bases and 5 bases respectively, with 13 bases between them. This CDR3 spans 14 amino acids. The CDR3 coding sequence is TGTGCCAGCAGCCGATCGCAGGGGACCGGGGAGCTGTTTTTT. It yields the protein CASSRSQGTGELFF.

This chain joins TRBV20-1 and TRBJ2-1; TRBD2 is a possible D gene (6 bases). Germline-derived CDR1 and CDR2 are DFQATT and SNEGSKA (reference sequence). The CDR3 spans 14 residues. V was pared by 5 bases and J by 5 bases, with 16 bases between. The CDR3 region is CSAWTGGIHNEQFF. The CDR3, as DNA: TGCAGTGCTTGGACTGGCGGGATCCACAATGAGCAGTTCTTC.

This clonotype has just a few counts. V gene TRBV6-6 combines with J gene TRBJ2-7; a possible D gene is TRBD1 (5 bases). The CDR3 runs 14 residues. Germline CDR1 and CDR2: MNHNY and SVGAGI (reference sequence). Trimming pared 2 bases from V and 0 bases from J, leaving 8 bases between. CDR3 coding DNA: TGTGCCAGCAGTTACACGGACACCTCCTACGAGCAGTACTTC. Translating gives CASSYTDTSYEQYF.

This clonotype was counted only a few times. The rearrangement joins TRBV7-9 to TRBJ2-1, with 8 bases fitting TRBD2. Germline V gene data show CDR1 as SEHNR and CDR2 as FQNEAQ (reference sequence). J lost 6 bases, V lost 2 bases, and 6 bases had no gene match. The CDR3 length is 15 residues. DNA for the CDR3: TGTGCCAGCAGCTTAAGTAGTCTAGCGGGCAATGAGCAGTTCTTC. It translates to CASSLSSLAGNEQFF.

The V call is TRBV15, the J call TRBJ2-5, with D hard to call. The CDR3 has 12 amino acids. Deletions cut 0 bases from V and 5 bases from J, with 4 bases between. CDR1 is LNHNV and CDR2 is YYDKDF in the germline V gene (reference sequence). The chain's CDR3 is CATSRDYETQYF. The CDR3 DNA is TGTGCCACCAGCAGAGATTACGAGACCCAGTACTTC.

The chain uses TRBV4-1 and TRBJ1-5; weak D call: TRBD1 (5 bases). The CDR3 spans 15 residues. The germline V and J ends were trimmed by 5 bases and 4 bases, with 15 bases remaining between them. Looked up from germline, CDR1 is MGHRA and CDR2 is YSYEKL. CDR3 amino acids: CASSTRLTENQPQHF. As DNA, the CDR3 is TGCGCCAGCAGCACCCGACTGACAGAAAATCAGCCCCAGCATTTT.

The V gene is TRBV5-1, the J gene TRBJ1-1, with 7 bases that match TRBD1. V was clipped by 4 bases and J by 3 bases; unmatched bases: 9. Per germline, CDR1 SGHRS and CDR2 YFSETQ. The CDR3 sequence is 15 residues long. Here the CDR3 DNA reads TGCGCCAGCAGCAGAGTTACAGGGGTATACACTGAAGCTTTCTTT. It encodes CASSRVTGVYTEAFF.

The rearrangement links TRBV2 to TRBJ1-2; 11 nucleotides align to TRBD1. The CDR3 is 15 residues long. V was pared by 5 bases and J by 4 bases, with 6 bases of the junction left unmatched. The germline V gene encodes CDR1 SNHLY and CDR2 FYNNEI. In DNA, the CDR3 is TGTGCCAGCAGTCGGACAGGGGGCGGCGTCTATGGCTACACCTTC. Protein product: CASSRTGGGVYGYTF.

In regard to this clonotype: The junction departs from germline at one end; a sequencing error may be responsible. This chain connects TRBV7-2 to TRBJ2-7; D is unclear. The CDR3 has 11 amino acids. Per the germline V gene, CDR1 is SGHTA and CDR2 is FQGNSA. CDR3 sequence reads: CACSFLAEQYF. Here the CDR3 DNA reads TGTGCCTGCAGCTTTTTGGCAGAGCAGTACTTC.

This clonotype was found once. As the CDR3 is not closed by the conserved phenylalanine or tryptophan, this likely results from a read error. The chain carries TRBV6-5 and TRBJ2-1, with 12 bases that match TRBD2. The DNA end favors TRBJ2-7, so the J call may be wrong. Germline loops: CDR1 MNHEY, CDR2 SVGAGI. The length of the CDR3 is 15 residues. The CDR3 spells CASRPSGRAYNEQYL. In DNA, the CDR3 is TGTGCCAGCAGACCTAGCGGGAGGGCCTACAATGAGCAGTACCTC.

J is TRBJ2-4 and V is TRBV7-9; tentatively, D is TRBD1 or TRBD2 (7 bases each). CDR3 length: 16 amino acids. Per the germline V gene, CDR1 is SEHNR and CDR2 is FQNEAQ (reference sequence). With 7 bases removed from V and 1 base from J, the gap between germline ends came to 17 bases. CDR3 nucleotides: TGTGCCAGCAACAAATGGGAGGGGGCGGCCAAAAACATTCAGTACTTC. Its protein product is CASNKWEGAAKNIQYF.

V and J are TRBV6-1 and TRBJ2-1; TRBD1 aligns across 9 bases. With 5 bases clipped from V and 4 bases from J, the junction kept 6 bases outside the gene matches. The germline V gene encodes CDR1 MNHNS and CDR2 SASEGT. The CDR3 spans 15 residues. The CDR3, as DNA: TGTGCCAGCAGTCACAGGGGGCGGGTATACAATGAGCAGTTCTTC. The encoded protein is CASSHRGRVYNEQFF.

The rearrangement joins TRBV29-1 to TRBJ2-7; D might be TRBD1 (7 bases). CDR3 length: 16 amino acids. Germline V gene lookup returns CDR1 SQVTM and CDR2 ANQGSEA. V shed 3 bases and J shed 2 bases, with 20 bases lying between them. The CDR3 here is CSVDSLAGQTTYEQYF. The CDR3 coding sequence is TGCAGCGTTGACTCGTTGGCGGGACAGACTACCTACGAGCAGTACTTC.

This clonotype was detected a few times. The CDR3 coding sequence is TGTGCCAGCAGTACACATCCGGGACAGGGGGCCTCTGGGGCCAACGTCCTGACTTTC. Translated, it gives CASSTHPGQGASGANVLTF. The rearrangement links TRBV28 to TRBJ2-6; 12 positions agree with TRBD1. Trimming took 5 bases from V and 0 from J; bases not matched to a gene: 8. Germline V gene sequence: CDR1 MDHEN, CDR2 SYDVKM. There are 19 residues in the CDR3.

The chain links TRBV24-1 to TRBJ2-6, with 7 bases fitting TRBD2. The V and J ends lost 0 bases and 3 bases, in that order; junction bases with no gene match: 7. This CDR3 region has 18 residues. Germline CDR1 reads KGHDR; CDR2 reads SFDVKD. The CDR3 spells CATSDLGDGRYGANVLTF. The CDR3 nucleotides are TGTGCCACCAGTGATTTGGGAGACGGGAGGTATGGGGCCAACGTCCTGACTTTC.